The rows below give T cell receptor beta chains drawn from one sample of a study of cytomegalovirus exposure and HLA in healthy donors. The method was immunoSEQ multiplex PCR; TCRdb's version includes in-frame clones alone and lacks a portion of them. The sample records 200,000 to 250,000 clones, about 80% being singletons. Specimen: PBMCs. All receptors derive from a man younger than 35 in good health and CMV-seronegative. The conserved cysteine and the conserved F or W are not part of the CDR3 here. Clone size, where shown, is once, few, many, or a class for clones that have expanded.

v_gene	j_gene	abundance	CDR3aa
TRBV13	TRBJ2-1	few	ASRTGAINEQF
TRBV29-1	TRBJ2-7	few	SVGLAGADEQY
TRBV19	-	-	ASSIGAGLYEQY
TRBV10-1	TRBJ2-1	-	ASSKDRGQGEQF
TRBV4-1	TRBJ2-2	-	ASSQNSGRAVGELF
TRBV4-2	TRBJ2-7	few	ASSQGTGTSDYEQY
TRBV9	TRBJ1-1	-	ASSVEGRGHTEAF
TRBV7-9	TRBJ2-7	-	ASSLQGLKNEQY
TRBV7-9	TRBJ1-1	-	ASSGARLVAF
TRBV6-1	TRBJ1-2	once	ASRAGGYGYT
TRBV2	TRBJ2-3	once	ASSSTADTQY
TRBV7-9	TRBJ2-3	once	ASSLREDTQY
TRBV11-2	TRBJ2-1	-	ASSPPGLAGGYNEQF